The 10 T cell receptor beta chains in this list originate from one sample, sequenced in a study of metastatic and nonmetastatic thyroid tumors. No patient had received any treatment before thyroid surgery. MiXCR was used by TCRdb to re-call the PCR reads. The sample consists of about 16,000 clones, 31% of them appearing once. The sample consisted of blood. Receptors were obtained from a female donor with papillary thyroid cancer or a benign thyroid nodule (not recorded which). Some clones in this sample may be carry-over from other donors' samples.

This clone was picked up many times. A much larger clone is a single base away; this may be a read error. The rearrangement links TRBV2 to TRBJ2-7; D unclear. V was cut by 8 bases and J by 4 bases, with 30 bases left in between. The CDR3 extends over 18 amino acids. Germline loops: CDR1 SNHLY, CDR2 FYNNEI. CDR3 coding DNA: TGTGCCAGCGCCAGCAAGCCCCCAAGTCCGGCCCCCATTTACGAGCAGTACTTC. Protein sequence: CASASKPPSPAPIYEQYF.

V and J are TRBV5-1 and TRBJ1-5, with D tentatively TRBD1 (5 bases). CDR1 SGHRS and CDR2 YFSETQ come from the germline V gene. V shed 0 bases and J shed 6 bases, with 13 bases lying between them. The CDR3 is 15 residues long. CDR3 sequence (DNA): TGCGCCAGCAGCTTGGGGGTGCAGGGTGGTCAGCCCCAGCATTTT. Amino acid sequence: CASSLGVQGGQPQHF.

In this sample, this clone turned up many times. The chain links TRBV7-6 to TRBJ2-2; 8 bases map to TRBD1. The CDR3 has 16 amino acids. V was clipped by 1 base and J by 4 bases; unmatched bases: 5. Germline loops: CDR1 SGHVS, CDR2 FNYEAQ. This chain's CDR3 is CASSLGQGAITGELFF. DNA for the CDR3: TGTGCCAGCAGCTTAGGTCAGGGGGCAATCACCGGGGAGCTGTTTTTT.

The chain carries TRBV4-1 and TRBJ2-1; 7 bases align to TRBD1. Unmatched junction bases numbered 9, after V lost 4 bases and J lost 6 bases. Germline CDR1 MGHRA, CDR2 YSYEKL. This CDR3 is 15 amino acids long. CDR3 DNA: TGCGCCAGCAGCCCCGCCCAGGCAGGGGGCAATGAGCAGTTCTTC. It translates to CASSPAQAGGNEQFF.

This clone was observed a few times. V usage is TRBV15 and J usage is TRBJ1-5; tentative D call: TRBD1 (5 bases). Germline V lookup: CDR1 LNHNV, CDR2 YYDKDF (reference sequence). The CDR3 has 15 amino acids. Trimming took off 0 bases at V and 6 bases at J, with 12 bases between the two ends. CDR3 DNA sequence: TGTGCCACCAGCAGAGATCGGGGGTATGGTCAGCCCCAGCATTTT. Protein product: CATSRDRGYGQPQHF.

The rearrangement links TRBV6-2 or TRBV6-3 to TRBJ1-1, with no clear D. This CDR3 spans 13 amino acids. V was cut by 2 bases and J by 5 bases, with 9 bases left in between. Per germline, CDR1 MNHEY and CDR2 SVGEGT. Written as DNA, the CDR3 is TGTGCCAGCAGTTACGCGGCAAAAACTGAAGCTTTCTTT. This codes for CASSYAAKTEAFF.

The rearrangement uses TRBV9 and TRBJ2-7, with 8 bases identical to TRBD2. The trim removed 3 bases at V and 2 bases at J, leaving 4 bases unmatched. This CDR3 has 14 residues. Germline CDR1 and CDR2: SGDLS and YYNGEE. CDR3 protein: CASSGTGGPYEQYF. CDR3 sequence (DNA): TGTGCCAGCAGCGGGACGGGGGGGCCCTACGAGCAGTACTTC.

Of note for this clone: At one boundary the junction diverges from the germline segment, which might be a read error. The V and J genes are TRBV5-1 and TRBJ2-7; D not certain. Looked up from germline, CDR1 is SGHRS and CDR2 is YFSETQ. This CDR3 contains 14 residues. In DNA, the CDR3 is TGCGCCAGCAGCTTGGGGAGAAACTCCTACGAGCAATACTTC. The encoded protein is CASSLGRNSYEQYF.

The genes are TRBV6-2 or TRBV6-3 and TRBJ2-7, with a weak D call TRBD2 (5 bases). In germline, CDR1 is MNHEY, CDR2 SVGEGT. V was pared by 6 bases and J by 0 bases, with 15 bases between. This CDR3 spans 15 amino acids. CDR3 nucleotides: TGTGCCAGCAGGGCTCTTGGCGGGCCCTCCTACGAGCAGTACTTC. Translating it yields CASRALGGPSYEQYF.

This clone qualifies as medium-sized. The V gene is TRBV6-5, the J gene TRBJ1-1, with D tentatively TRBD1 (5 bases). The V and J ends lost 2 bases and 4 bases respectively, with 17 bases between them. The CDR3 length is 16 residues. Germline V lookup: CDR1 MNHEY, CDR2 SVGAGI. The CDR3 DNA reads as TGTGCCAGCAGTTACGCGAGGGGCGCGCTCGGCACTGAAGCTTTCTTT. This translates into CASSYARGALGTEAFF.